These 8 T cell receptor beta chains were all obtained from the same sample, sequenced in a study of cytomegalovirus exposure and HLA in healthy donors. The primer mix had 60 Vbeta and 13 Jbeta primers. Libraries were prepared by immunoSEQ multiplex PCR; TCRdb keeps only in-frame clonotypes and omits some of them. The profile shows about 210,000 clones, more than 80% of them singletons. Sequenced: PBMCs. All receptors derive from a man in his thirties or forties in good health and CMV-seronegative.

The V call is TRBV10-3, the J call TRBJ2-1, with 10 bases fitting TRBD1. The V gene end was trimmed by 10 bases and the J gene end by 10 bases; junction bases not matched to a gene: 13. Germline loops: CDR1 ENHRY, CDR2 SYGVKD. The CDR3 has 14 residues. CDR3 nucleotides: TGTGCCACCCGACAGGGGGCCCCTTCGGGAGAGCAGTTCTTC. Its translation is CATRQGAPSGEQFF.

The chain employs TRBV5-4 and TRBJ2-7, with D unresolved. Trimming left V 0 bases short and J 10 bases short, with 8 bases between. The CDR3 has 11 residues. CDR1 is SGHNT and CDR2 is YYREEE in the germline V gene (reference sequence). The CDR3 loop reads CASSLGSKQYF. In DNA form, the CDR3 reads TGTGCCAGCAGCTTGGGCTCTAAACAGTACTTC.

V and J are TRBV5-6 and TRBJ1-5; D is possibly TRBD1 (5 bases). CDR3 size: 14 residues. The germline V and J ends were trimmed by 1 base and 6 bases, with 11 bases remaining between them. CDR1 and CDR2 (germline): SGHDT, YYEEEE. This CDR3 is CASSLWWGGQPQHF. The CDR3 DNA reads TGTGCCAGCAGCTTGTGGTGGGGGGGTCAGCCCCAGCATTTT.

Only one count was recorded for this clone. CDR3 loop: CASSLGLADVIDTQYF. In DNA form, the CDR3 reads TGCGCCAGCAGCCTCGGACTAGCGGATGTTATAGATACGCAGTATTTT. The chain couples TRBV4-3 to TRBJ2-3; 10 nucleotides agree with TRBD2. V dropped 4 bases and J dropped 5; count of bases not matched to a gene: 9. In germline, CDR1 is LGHNA, CDR2 YSLEER. The CDR3 runs to 16 residues.

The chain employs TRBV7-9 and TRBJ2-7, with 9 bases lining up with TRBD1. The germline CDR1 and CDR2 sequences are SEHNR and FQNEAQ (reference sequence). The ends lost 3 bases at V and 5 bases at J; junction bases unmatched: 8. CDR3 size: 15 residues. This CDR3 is CASSFAGTGRDEQYF. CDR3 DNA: TGTGCCAGCAGCTTCGCCGGGACAGGGAGGGACGAGCAGTACTTC.

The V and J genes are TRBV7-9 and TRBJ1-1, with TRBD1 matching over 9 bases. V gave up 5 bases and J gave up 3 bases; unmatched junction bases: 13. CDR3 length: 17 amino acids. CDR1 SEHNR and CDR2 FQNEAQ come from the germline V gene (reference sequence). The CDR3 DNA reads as TGTGCCAGCAGCCCTGGGAGGGGGACAGGGTATTACACTGAAGCTTTCTTT. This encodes CASSPGRGTGYYTEAFF.

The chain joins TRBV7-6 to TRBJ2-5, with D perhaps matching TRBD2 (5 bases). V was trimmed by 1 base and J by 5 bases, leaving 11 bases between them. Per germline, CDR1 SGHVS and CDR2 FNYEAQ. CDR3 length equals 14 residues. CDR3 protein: CASSLGGDDETQYF. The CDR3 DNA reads TGTGCCAGCAGCTTAGGGGGAGACGATGAGACCCAGTACTTC. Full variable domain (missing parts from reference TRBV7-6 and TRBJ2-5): GAGVSQSPRYKVTKRGQDVALRCDPISGHVSLYWYRQALGQGPEFLTYFNYEAQQDKSGLPNDRFSAERPEGSISTLTIQRTEQRDSAMYRCASSLGGDDETQYFGPGTRLLVL.

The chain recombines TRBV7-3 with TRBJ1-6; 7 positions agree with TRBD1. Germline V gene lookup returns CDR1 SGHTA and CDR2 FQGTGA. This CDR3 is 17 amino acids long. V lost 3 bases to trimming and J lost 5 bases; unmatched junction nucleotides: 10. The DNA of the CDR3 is TGTGCCAGCAGCTTTCCCGGGACAGCAAGAAATAATTCACCCCTCCACTTT. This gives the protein CASSFPGTARNNSPLHF.